This T cell receptor beta chain was captured in a study of T-cell memory formation after mild COVID-19. After removal of 4 bases from V and 5 bases from J, the junction contained 12 bases not matched to a gene. Germline V gene sequence: CDR1 SGHDT, CDR2 YYEEEE. The CDR3 runs to 15 residues. A single record per CDR3 protein comes from TCRdb applying MiXCR to the 5' RACE reads. The profile shows approximately 300,000 distinct CDR3 sequences, 15% to 20% of them singletons. The chain is built from TRBV5-6 and TRBJ2-7, with 7 bases lining up with TRBD1. The origin of this receptor is a man aged 18 to 30 who had mild COVID-19 (a few samples of this study predate the infection). Cell type and time point are not known. Sequenced sample: PBMCs or a T cell subset sorted from them (not recorded which). CDR3 residues: CASSPFDRAKDEQYV. CDR3 DNA sequence: TGTGCCAGCAGCCCGTTCGACAGGGCTAAGGACGAGCAGTACGTC.